These T cell receptor beta chains were read from a single sample in a study of cytomegalovirus exposure and HLA in healthy donors. TCRdb's table, derived via immunoSEQ multiplex PCR, lists solely in-frame clones and lacks some. The table lists tens of thousands of clones, 90% to 95% of them singletons. Material for sequencing was PBMCs. Receptors originate from a woman in her 30s in good health and CMV-seronegative. Each CDR3 is given with its conserved first and last residue. Fields, in order: J gene, V gene, CDR3 length, clone size, D gene, CDR3 DNA, CDR3 protein. The D gene is left open where the match is weak. Clone size is shown for a subset of rows, as once, few, many or a class of expanded clone.

TRBJ2-2 | TRBV28 | 17 | . | TRBD2 | TGTGCCAGCAGCCGATATAGGCGGGCGGGGGACACCGGGGAGCTGTTTTTT | CASSRYRRAGDTGELFF
TRBJ2-1 | TRBV19 | 18 | . | TRBD2 | TGTGCCAGTAGTATAGGTGGACTAGCGGGAGGGAACTACAATGAGCAGTTCTTC | CASSIGGLAGGNYNEQFF
TRBJ2-5 | TRBV27 | 14 | . | TRBD2 | TGTGCCAGCAGTCCAGCGGGAGGGCTGGAGACCCAGTACTTC | CASSPAGGLETQYF
TRBJ2-3 | TRBV13 | 13 | . | . | TGTGCCAGCAGCTTATCATCGGGGGATACGCAGTATTTT | CASSLSSGDTQYF
TRBJ2-5 | TRBV4-2 | 14 | . | . | TGTGCCAGCAGCCAAGGTGTACTCCAAGAGACCCAGTACTTC | CASSQGVLQETQYF
TRBJ1-1 | TRBV27 | 17 | . | TRBD1 | TGTGCCAGCAGCTGGACACCGGGACAGGGGATATTTGGTGAAGCTTTCTTT | CASSWTPGQGIFGEAFF
TRBJ2-7 | TRBV7-2 | 14 | . | . | TGTGCCAGCAGCTTAAGTACTAGTCTCTACGAGCAGTACTTC | CASSLSTSLYEQYF
TRBJ2-3 | TRBV5-1 | 17 | . | TRBD2 | TGCGCCAGCAGCCCAACGACTAGCGGGAGGTCCACAGATACGCAGTATTTT | CASSPTTSGRSTDTQYF
TRBJ2-2 | TRBV7-9 | 14 | . | . | TGTGCCAGCAGTCAAGGACAAAACACCGGGGAGCTGTTTTTT | CASSQGQNTGELFF
TRBJ1-1 | TRBV2 | 12 | . | . | TGTGCCAGCAGTGAGTTAGCCTTCGGAGCTTTCTTT | CASSELAFGAFF
TRBJ1-2 | TRBV27 | 13 | . | TRBD1 | TGTGCCAGCAGGAACCGGGACAGTTATGGCTACACCTTC | CASRNRDSYGYTF
TRBJ1-1 | TRBV25-1 | 15 | . | . | TGTGCCAGCAGTGAACAGGGTGTTATGAACACTGAAGCTTTCTTT | CASSEQGVMNTEAFF
TRBJ2-2 | TRBV7-3 | 15 | . | . | TGTGCCAGCAGCCTACAGGGTTCGAACACCGGGGAGCTGTTTTTT | CASSLQGSNTGELFF
TRBJ2-7 | TRBV9 | 13 | . | . | TGTGCCAGCAACCCAGGCACAGGGAACGAGCAGTACTTC | CASNPGTGNEQYF
TRBJ1-2 | TRBV7-2 | 14 | once | . | TGTGCCAGCAGCTCCAGGGTGGCCCCTTATGGCTACACCTTC | CASSSRVAPYGYTF
TRBJ2-7 | TRBV4-3 | 15 | . | . | TGCGCCAGCAGCCAAGAGATGGACAGTGAGAACGAGCAGTACTTC | CASSQEMDSENEQYF
TRBJ2-5 | TRBV5-1 | 14 | . | . | TGCGCCAGCAGCCTCCCCGGGGGTGCGGAGACCCAGTACTTC | CASSLPGGAETQYF
TRBJ1-1 | TRBV19 | 12 | . | . | TGTGCCAGTAGTCCCGGGTACACTGAAGCTTTCTTT | CASSPGYTEAFF
TRBJ2-1 | TRBV10-2 | 11 | . | . | TGCGCCAGCAGTGCGGGAGTTGAGCAGTTCTTC | CASSAGVEQFF
TRBJ1-2 | TRBV23-1 | 16 | . | TRBD1 | TGCGCCAGCAGTCAATCTTATGGGGACAGGTCTTTTGGCTACACCTTC | CASSQSYGDRSFGYTF
TRBJ2-3 | TRBV27 | 15 | . | . | TGTGCCAGCAGATCGGGAAGCTCCTCAACAGATACGCAGTATTTT | CASRSGSSSTDTQYF
TRBJ2-1 | TRBV7-9 | 14 | . | . | TGTGCCAGCAGCTTAGTTTTTTCAGGGGATGAGCAGTTCTTC | CASSLVFSGDEQFF
TRBJ1-2 | TRBV15 | 16 | . | . | TGTGCCACCAGCAGAGATCTGGGGGCAGACCGGTATGGCTACACCTTC | CATSRDLGADRYGYTF
TRBJ1-1 | TRBV18 | 13 | . | . | TGTGCCAGCTCACCTGCAGGGGACACTGAAGCTTTCTTT | CASSPAGDTEAFF
TRBJ1-5 | TRBV7-9 | 15 | . | TRBD1 | TGTGCCAGCAGCAAGGCACAGGGGATAAATCAGCCCCAGCATTTT | CASSKAQGINQPQHF
TRBJ2-7 | TRBV7-8 | 14 | . | . | TGTGCCAGCAGCGACCCCGGGGGGCCCTACGAGCAGTACTTC | CASSDPGGPYEQYF
TRBJ2-7 | TRBV7-2 | 11 | . | . | TGTGCCCCAGGGTCCTCCTACGAGCAGTACTTC | CAPGSSYEQYF
TRBJ2-1 | TRBV7-9 | 17 | . | TRBD2 | TGTGCCAGCAGCTCCCGGACTAGCGGGAGCCACTACAATGAGCAGTTCTTC | CASSSRTSGSHYNEQFF
TRBJ2-5 | TRBV5-1 | 14 | . | . | TGCGCCAGCAGCTTAATAGCAGACCAAGAGACCCAGTACTTC | CASSLIADQETQYF
TRBJ1-2 | TRBV9 | 17 | once | TRBD1 | TGTGCCAGCAGCGTAGGAGAATTAGAGGGGGCCCTATATGGCTACACCTTC | CASSVGELEGALYGYTF
TRBJ1-2 | TRBV5-6 | 13 | . | . | TGTGCCAGCAGCACCGGGGTTAACTATGGCTACACCTTC | CASSTGVNYGYTF
TRBJ2-2 | TRBV19 | 16 | . | TRBD2 | TGTGCCAGTAGTATAGATCCTAGCGGGAGCACCGGGGAGCTGTTTTTT | CASSIDPSGSTGELFF
TRBJ1-2 | TRBV6-5 | 13 | once | . | TGTGCCAGCAGCCCCGGACTTAACTATGGCTACACCTTC | CASSPGLNYGYTF
TRBJ2-3 | TRBV28 | 18 | . | TRBD2 | TGTGCCAGCAGTTTATTCGTAAGCGGGACTAGTTTCGGGGATACGCAGTATTTT | CASSLFVSGTSFGDTQYF
TRBJ2-5 | TRBV5-1 | 13 | . | . | TGCGCCAGCAGCCCAACTAGCCAAGAGACCCAGTACTTC | CASSPTSQETQYF
TRBJ2-7 | TRBV5-1 | 15 | once | . | TGCGCCAGCAGCCGTAACGACGGGATGAGGCGGGAGCAGTACTTC | CASSRNDGMRREQYF
TRBJ2-1 | TRBV19 | 16 | . | TRBD2 | TGTGCCAGTAGTTCCATGGCTAGCGGGAGGGCAAATGAGCAGTTCTTC | CASSSMASGRANEQFF
TRBJ2-5 | TRBV5-1 | 16 | . | TRBD2 | TGCGCCAGCAGACAAATAGCGGGAGGGCCCCAGTTGGACCAGTACTTC | CASRQIAGGPQLDQYF
TRBJ1-2 | TRBV7-8 | 13 | . | . | TGTGCCAGCAGCCCTCGGGACTATCAAGGCTACACCTTC | CASSPRDYQGYTF
TRBJ2-7 | TRBV7-2 | 14 | . | TRBD2 | TGTGCCAGCAATGGCGGGAGGGCCCTTGGGGAGCAGTACTTC | CASNGGRALGEQYF
TRBJ2-2 | TRBV18 | 13 | . | . | TGTGCCAGCTCACCCCTCGGGGCCGGGGAGCTGTTTTTT | CASSPLGAGELFF
TRBJ1-2 | TRBV13 | 16 | . | . | TGTGCCAGCAGCTTAGGCAGAAGGGGAGGGGGTTATGGCTACACCTTC | CASSLGRRGGGYGYTF
TRBJ1-4 | TRBV4-3 | 13 | . | . | TGCGCCAGCAGCCAAGATGACAGCAGAAAACTGTTTTTT | CASSQDDSRKLFF
TRBJ2-3 | TRBV4-1 | 16 | . | TRBD1 | TGCGCCAGCAGCCAAGAACAGGGGGCTCGGACAGATACGCAGTATTTT | CASSQEQGARTDTQYF
TRBJ2-2 | TRBV25-1 | 16 | once | TRBD1 | TGTGCCAGCAGTGAGGGTGCAGGGGGCTTTATCGGGGAGCTGTTTTTT | CASSEGAGGFIGELFF
TRBJ2-2 | TRBV19 | 17 | . | . | TGTGCCAGTAGTATAGTAGTGGGACTTTCCAACACCGGGGAGCTGTTTTTT | CASSIVVGLSNTGELFF
TRBJ2-3 | TRBV5-1 | 14 | . | . | TGCGCCAGCACCCCCGGACAGAGCACAGATACGCAGTATTTT | CASTPGQSTDTQYF
TRBJ2-7 | TRBV18 | 14 | . | . | TGTGCCAGCTCACCCAGGGGCGAAGCCTACGAGCAGTACTTC | CASSPRGEAYEQYF
TRBJ1-5 | TRBV28 | 20 | . | . | TGTGCCAGCAGTTTACCGGAGACCCCTGTGTTGGGGGGAAGTCTGCAGCCCCAGCATTTT | CASSLPETPVLGGSLQPQHF
TRBJ1-1 | TRBV5-1 | 14 | . | . | TGCGCCAGCAGCTTGGATCAGGGGAACACTGAAGCTTTCTTT | CASSLDQGNTEAFF
TRBJ2-1 | TRBV9 | 14 | . | . | TGTGCCAGCAGCCCGGGTCAACCCCGCGATGAGCAGTTCTTC | CASSPGQPRDEQFF
TRBJ2-2 | TRBV18 | 15 | . | TRBD2 | TGTGCCAGCTCACCTCTAGCGGGAGAGGCCGGGGAGCTGTTTTTT | CASSPLAGEAGELFF
TRBJ2-5 | TRBV11-2 | 15 | . | TRBD1 | TGTGCCAGCAGGAACGTCCTACAGGGGCGGGAGACCCAGTACTTC | CASRNVLQGRETQYF
TRBJ2-7 | TRBV5-4 | 16 | . | . | TGTGCCAGCAGCTCCGCTCAGGGGAGGGCCTTCAATGAGCAGTACTTC | CASSSAQGRAFNEQYF
TRBJ1-5 | TRBV19 | 15 | . | . | TGTGCCAGTAGTATAAATGAGGGTGGCAATCAGCCCCAGCATTTT | CASSINEGGNQPQHF
TRBJ2-6 | TRBV28 | 15 | . | . | TGTGCCAGCAGACGTCCGGGGACTGGGGCCAACGTCCTGACTTTC | CASRRPGTGANVLTF
TRBJ2-5 | TRBV5-5 | 16 | . | TRBD2 | TGTGCCAGCACCGTTGGTCTGAGGGAGGGCCGGGAGACCCAGTACTTC | CASTVGLREGRETQYF